Below, 6 T cell receptor beta chains from the same sample are listed, as sequenced in a study of T cell responses to AZD1222 COVID-19 vaccine. TCRdb keeps only in-frame clones here, not all; method: immunoSEQ multiplex PCR. The data contain approximately 100,000 clones, 70% to 90% of them singletons. Source: peripheral blood, taken 28 days after the second AZD1222 dose. The receptors were sampled from an adult who received the AZD1222 COVID-19 vaccine.

The rearrangement links TRBV6-4 to TRBJ1-1; weak D call: TRBD1 (5 bases). Germline values: CDR1 MRHNA, CDR2 SNTAGT. The CDR3 sequence is 13 residues long. V shed 6 bases and J shed 3 bases, with 11 bases lying between them. The CDR3 protein is CASSIPGDTEAFF. CDR3 DNA sequence: TGTGCCAGCAGCATCCCGGGGGACACTGAAGCTTTCTTT.

This chain joins TRBV5-1 and TRBJ1-1, with D unclear. Trimming removed 0 bases from V and 4 bases from J, with 7 bases in between. Germline loops: CDR1 SGHRS, CDR2 YFSETQ. The CDR3 has 13 residues. Here the CDR3 reads CASSLGSGTEAFF. In nucleotides, the CDR3 is TGCGCCAGCAGCTTGGGGTCCGGCACTGAAGCTTTCTTT.

The chain is built from TRBV12-5 and TRBJ2-1, with 13 bases matching TRBD2. CDR1 is LGHNT, CDR2 FRNRAP, per germline. The CDR3 extends over 15 amino acids. The J segment lost 7 bases and the V segment lost 7 bases, leaving 7 bases of the junction unmatched. The CDR3 nucleotides are TGTGCTAGTGAACTAACTAGCGGGGGGGGTAATGAGCAGTTCTTC. Translated: CASELTSGGGNEQFF.

The count of this clone is one. The gene calls are TRBV12-5 and TRBJ2-1, with 9 bases aligning to TRBD2. The CDR3 is 15 residues long. V gave up 7 bases and J gave up 6 bases; unmatched junction bases: 10. Germline V CDR1 and CDR2: LGHNT, FRNRAP. CDR3 in DNA: TGTGCTAGTGTCCTCGGGGGTAGCGGGGGCAATGAGCAGTTCTTC. As protein: CASVLGGSGGNEQFF.

The chain carries TRBV5-1 and TRBJ1-2; 7 bases are shared with TRBD1. The ends lost 2 bases at V and 8 bases at J; junction bases unmatched: 9. This CDR3 is built from 14 residues. Germline-derived CDR1 and CDR2 are SGHRS and YFSETQ. CDR3 in amino acids: CASSLGGSGMGYTF. Written as DNA, the CDR3 is TGCGCCAGCAGCTTAGGGGGCTCCGGTATGGGCTACACCTTC.

The chain combines TRBV11-2 with TRBJ2-1; tentatively, D is TRBD2 (5 bases). V dropped 4 bases and J dropped 7 bases, with 23 bases sitting between them. Germline V lookup: CDR1 SGHAT, CDR2 FQNNGV. CDR3 length: 17 residues. The CDR3 DNA is TGTGCCAGCAGCTACCGCGGTCCCGGGGAACCGCGGAATGAGCAGTTCTTC. Protein sequence: CASSYRGPGEPRNEQFF. Variable domain in full (rest from reference TRBV11-2 and TRBJ2-1): EAGVAQSPRYKIIEKRQSVAFWCNPISGHATLYWYQQILGQGPKLLIQFQNNGVVDDSQLPKDRFSAERLKGVDSTLKIQPAKLEDSAVYLCASSYRGPGEPRNEQFFGPGTRLTVL.